The 29 T cell receptor beta chains reported below all come from one sample, sequenced in a study of T-cell memory formation after mild COVID-19. TCRdb re-analysed the 5' RACE reads in MiXCR, keeping a single row per CDR3 protein. Among about 430,000 distinct CDR3 sequences listed, about 24% were seen once. The sample was PBMCs or a T cell subset sorted from them (not recorded which). These receptors were obtained from an adult woman who had mild COVID-19 (a few samples of this study predate the infection). Cell type and time point are not known.

In nucleotides, the CDR3 is TGCAGTGCTAGAGTAGCGGGGGGCGGGTACAATGAGCAGTTCTTC. Translating it yields CSARVAGGGYNEQFF. The rearrangement links TRBV20-1 to TRBJ2-1; 10 nucleotides line up with TRBD2. V was pared by 1 base and J by 4 bases, with 4 bases of the junction left unmatched. CDR3 size: 15 residues. From germline, CDR1 is DFQATT and CDR2 SNEGSKA (reference sequence).

This clonotype was picked up one time. The chain has TRBV7-3 and TRBJ2-7; TRBD1 might be the D (6 bases). V lost 3 bases and J lost 6, with 15 bases in between. Germline loops: CDR1 SGHTA, CDR2 FQGTGA. The CDR3 runs 14 residues. The DNA of the CDR3 is TGTGCCAGCAGCTTCCTGTTACAGGGAGCCGAGCAGTACTTC. Translating gives CASSFLLQGAEQYF.

This clonotype was counted only a few times. The chain combines TRBV4-1 with TRBJ2-1; D perhaps matches TRBD2 (6 bases). The germline V gene has CDR1 MGHRA and CDR2 YSYEKL. This CDR3 contains 14 residues. Trimming cost V 1 base and J 7 bases, with 11 bases left between them. The CDR3, as DNA: TGCGCCAGCAGCCAAGGGAGGGATTTGAATGAGCAGTTCTTC. It is translated as CASSQGRDLNEQFF.

The table lists this clonotype with a few counts. The chain has TRBV7-2 and TRBJ2-7; a weak D match, TRBD2 (6 bases). The germline V gene has CDR1 SGHTA and CDR2 FQGNSA. This CDR3 is 15 amino acids long. Trimming pared 1 base from V and 2 bases from J, leaving 12 bases between. The CDR3 loop reads CASSLEAGSTYEQYF. In DNA form, the CDR3 reads TGTGCCAGCAGCTTAGAGGCGGGATCAACCTACGAGCAGTACTTC.

J is TRBJ2-3 and V is TRBV6-1, with a tentative D call TRBD2 (6 bases). The germline V and J ends were trimmed by 7 bases and 3 bases, with 14 bases remaining between them. The germline V gene has CDR1 MNHNS and CDR2 SASEGT. The CDR3 covers 14 residues. The CDR3 here is CASTAGSGTDTQYF. DNA of the CDR3: TGTGCCAGCACCGCCGGGAGTGGGACAGATACGCAGTATTTT.

The chain employs TRBV7-2 and TRBJ2-5; 12 bases agree with TRBD2. J lost 2 bases, V lost 3 bases, and 7 bases had no gene match. The CDR3 contains 17 residues. Germline V lookup: CDR1 SGHTA, CDR2 FQGNSA. CDR3 sequence (DNA): TGTGCCAGCAGCTTGGGGAGGACTAGCGGGATTCAAGAGACCCAGTACTTC. The encoded protein is CASSLGRTSGIQETQYF. Full variable domain (rest looked up from reference TRBV7-2 and TRBJ2-5): GAGVSQSPSNKVTEKGKDVELRCDPISGHTALYWYRQSLGQGLEFLIYFQGNSAPDKSGLPSDRFSAERTGGSVSTLTIQRTQQEDSAVYLCASSLGRTSGIQETQYFGPGTRLLVL.

This sequence joins TRBV7-9 and TRBJ1-1; D gene unclear. V was clipped by 0 bases and J by 6 bases, with 17 bases between them. The CDR3 has 16 residues. Germline V gives CDR1 SEHNR, CDR2 FQNEAQ (reference sequence). The CDR3 region has the DNA TGTGCCAGCAGCTTAGCGCGCCAGTTTCCTTACTCTGAAGCTTTCTTT. Its translation is CASSLARQFPYSEAFF.

The V gene is TRBV11-2, the J gene TRBJ1-2, with 8 bases matching TRBD1. The CDR3 length is 13 residues. Per the germline V gene, CDR1 is SGHAT and CDR2 is FQNNGV. J gave up 8 bases and V 4 bases, and 6 bases lay outside the gene matches. Here the CDR3 reads CASSSTGVVGYTF. CDR3 DNA sequence: TGTGCCAGCAGCTCGACAGGGGTTGTCGGCTACACCTTC.

The sample holds one count of this clonotype. This chain uses TRBV9 with TRBJ2-2; 9 positions match TRBD1. J lost 0 bases, V lost 5 bases, and 2 bases had no gene match. The germline V gene has CDR1 SGDLS and CDR2 YYNGEE. This CDR3 is 15 amino acids long. CDR3 amino acids: CASRGTGTNTGELFF. The CDR3 coding sequence is TGTGCCAGCAGAGGGACAGGGACGAACACCGGGGAGCTGTTTTTT.

This chain uses TRBV29-1 with TRBJ2-5; 12 bases align to TRBD2. Per the germline V gene, CDR1 is SQVTM and CDR2 is ANQGSEA. CDR3 length: 16 amino acids. Losses at the gene ends were 4 bases for V and 4 bases for J; bases not matched to a gene: 10. CDR3 loop: CSVGETLAGGRETQYF. For the CDR3, the DNA is TGCAGCGTTGGGGAAACACTAGCGGGGGGTCGAGAGACCCAGTACTTC.

Only a few counts were recorded for this clonotype. The V and J genes are TRBV5-6 and TRBJ2-2; D gene ambiguous. Germline V gene sequence: CDR1 SGHDT, CDR2 YYEEEE. The CDR3 spans 14 residues. The V end lost 3 bases, the J end lost 2 bases, and 8 bases lay between the germline ends. DNA of the CDR3: TGTGCCAGCAGCTCAACACCTAACACCGGGGAGCTGTTTTTT. The encoded protein is CASSSTPNTGELFF.

CDR3 coding DNA: TGTGCCAGCAGCTTCGGGGGGCTGGGCTATGGCTACACCTTC. Residues: CASSFGGLGYGYTF. The chain employs TRBV5-5 and TRBJ1-2, with D perhaps TRBD1 (6 bases). Trimming took off 2 bases at V and 4 bases at J, with 12 bases between the two ends. Germline assignment: CDR1 SGHKS and CDR2 YYEKEE (reference sequence). This CDR3 contains 14 residues.

Turning to this clonotype: An end of the junction does not agree with germline; a read error may underlie this. The V call is TRBV28, the J call TRBJ2-4, with D possibly TRBD2 on 5 matching bases. CDR1 and CDR2 from the germline V gene are MDHEN and SYDVKM. The CDR3 covers 16 residues. The CDR3 spells CASSFRRNLAKNIKYF. DNA for the CDR3: TGTGCCAGCAGTTTTAGGAGAAACCTAGCCAAAAACATTAAGTACTTC.

The CDR3 nucleotides are TGCGCCAGCAGAAGGGACAGGGGTAATTCACCCCTCCACTTT. Amino acids: CASRRDRGNSPLHF. The rearrangement joins TRBV5-1 to TRBJ1-6; 10 nucleotides align to TRBD1. Trimming took 5 bases from V and 6 from J; bases not matched to a gene: 2. The length of the CDR3 is 14 residues. Per the germline V gene, CDR1 is SGHRS and CDR2 is YFSETQ.

The genes are TRBV5-1 and TRBJ2-3; D is ambiguous. CDR1 SGHRS and CDR2 YFSETQ come from the germline V gene. Trimming cost V 2 bases and J 2 bases, with 6 bases left between them. The CDR3 length is 13 residues. The CDR3: CASSFAATDTQYF. The CDR3 DNA reads as TGCGCCAGCAGCTTCGCGGCCACAGATACGCAGTATTTT.

The table lists this clonotype with many counts. V and J are TRBV5-1 and TRBJ2-1; TRBD2 agrees at 8 bases. CDR3 length equals 16 residues. The germline V gene encodes CDR1 SGHRS and CDR2 YFSETQ. The J segment lost 1 base and the V segment lost 5 bases, leaving 8 bases of the junction unmatched. The CDR3 DNA is TGCGCCAGCAGACCTACTAGCGGCTTGTCCTACAATGAGCAGTTCTTC. Residues: CASRPTSGLSYNEQFF.

The chain is built from TRBV5-1 and TRBJ2-6; D remains unclear. Germline V CDR1 and CDR2: SGHRS, YFSETQ. V lost 1 base to trimming and J lost 4 bases, with 15 bases between them. This CDR3 region has 17 residues. CDR3 in DNA: TGCGCCAGCAGCTTGTGGAGAGGTCGGACCGGGGCCAACGTCCTGACTTTC. Protein: CASSLWRGRTGANVLTF.

The table lists this clonotype with many counts. The J gene is TRBJ2-1, the V gene TRBV27; tentatively, D is TRBD2 (6 bases). The CDR3 has 12 residues. V dropped 9 bases and J dropped 4 bases, with 10 bases sitting between them. The germline V gene has CDR1 MNHEY and CDR2 SMNVEV (reference sequence). CDR3 nucleotides: TGTGCCAGTGGCCGGGGGTACAATGAGCAGTTCTTC. This gives the protein CASGRGYNEQFF.

The table lists this clonotype with a few counts. This chain uses TRBV25-1 with TRBJ2-2; weak D call: TRBD2 (6 bases). CDR3 length equals 13 residues. V was trimmed by 5 bases and J by 6 bases, leaving 10 bases between them. Germline values: CDR1 MGHDK, CDR2 SYGVNS. CDR3 DNA sequence: TGTGCCAGCAGTAAGACTAGGGCCGGGGAGCTGTTTTTT. It yields the protein CASSKTRAGELFF.

The rearrangement links TRBV10-3 to TRBJ2-5, with 9 bases fitting TRBD2. The J segment lost 1 base and the V segment lost 10 bases, leaving 10 bases of the junction unmatched. The CDR3 spans 15 residues. The germline gives CDR1 ENHRY, CDR2 SYGVKD. CDR3 in amino acids: CATTEREAVQETQYF. The CDR3 coding sequence is TGTGCCACCACAGAGCGGGAGGCCGTCCAAGAGACCCAGTACTTC.

The table lists this clonotype with many counts. The rearrangement uses TRBV20-1 and TRBJ2-5; D may correspond to TRBD1 or TRBD2 (5 bases each). The CDR3 is made up of 13 amino acids. V shed 5 bases and J shed 3 bases, with 13 bases lying between them. Germline V gene lookup returns CDR1 DFQATT and CDR2 SNEGSKA (reference sequence). The CDR3 nucleotides are TGCAGTGCTCCCGGGACGGATGAAGAGACCCAGTACTTC. Its protein is CSAPGTDEETQYF.

The rearrangement joins TRBV25-1 to TRBJ1-1; TRBD1 might be the D (6 bases). The CDR3 spans 12 residues. V was cut by 4 bases and J by 10 bases, with 13 bases left in between. Germline CDR1 and CDR2: MGHDK and SYGVNS. DNA for the CDR3: TGTGCCAGCAGTGGCGGGGGCTTTGGAGCTTTCTTT. This sequence encodes CASSGGGFGAFF. The whole variable domain, filled in from reference TRBV25-1 and TRBJ1-1, reads EADIYQTPRYLVIGTGKKITLECSQTMGHDKMYWYQQDPGMELHLIHYSYGVNSTEKGDLSSESTVSRIRTEHFPLTLESARPSHTSQYLCASSGGGFGAFFGQGTRLTVV.

This sequence joins TRBV11-2 and TRBJ1-2; D is perhaps TRBD1 (5 bases). The CDR3 runs to 16 residues. The ends were cut back, 0 bases at V and 1 base at J, with 12 bases in the middle. From germline, CDR1 is SGHAT and CDR2 FQNNGV. The CDR3 coding sequence is TGTGCCAGCAGCTTAGATGGGTGGGGCCTTAACTATGGCTACACCTTC. Protein: CASSLDGWGLNYGYTF.

This clonotype turned up a few times. The chain combines TRBV20-1 with TRBJ1-5; TRBD1 is a possible D gene (5 bases). Trimming left V 6 bases short and J 0 bases short, with 18 bases between. This CDR3 has 16 amino acids. Germline CDR1 reads DFQATT; CDR2 reads SNEGSKA (reference sequence). In DNA, the CDR3 is TGCAGTGCCGCCCCACGGGGCCACTATAGCAATCAGCCCCAGCATTTT. This gives the protein CSAAPRGHYSNQPQHF.

This chain joins TRBV11-2 and TRBJ2-1; 10 bases are a match to TRBD2. CDR3 size: 17 residues. CDR1 is SGHAT and CDR2 is FQNNGV in the germline V gene. J was trimmed by 2 bases and V by 5 bases; bases with no gene match: 9. The CDR3 coding sequence is TGTGCCAGCAGCGACCATCCTAGCGGGGGCCCCTACAATGAGCAGTTCTTC. It translates to CASSDHPSGGPYNEQFF.

The chain is built from TRBV11-2 and TRBJ2-3; 11 bases map to TRBD2. This CDR3 contains 18 residues. From germline, CDR1 is SGHAT and CDR2 FQNNGV. The V gene end was trimmed by 5 bases and the J gene end by 4 bases; junction bases not matched to a gene: 14. The CDR3 reads CASSPGGSGGAEADTQYF. The DNA for the CDR3 is TGTGCCAGCAGCCCCGGAGGTAGCGGGGGGGCAGAGGCAGATACGCAGTATTTT.

This clonotype was detected once. This chain connects TRBV6-5 to TRBJ2-3; D remains unclear. This CDR3 comprises 15 residues. Trimming stripped 5 bases from V and 0 bases from J, with 12 bases between. Germline values: CDR1 MNHEY, CDR2 SVGAGI. The CDR3 nucleotides are TGTGCCAGCAGTCACGCGGCGGAAAGCACAGATACGCAGTATTTT. Translated, it gives CASSHAAESTDTQYF.

This clonotype occurred a few times. The CDR3 loop reads CSARRQGFAEAFF. CDR3 coding DNA: TGCAGTGCTAGAAGACAGGGTTTCGCTGAAGCTTTCTTT. The J gene is TRBJ1-1, the V gene TRBV20-1; 7 bases are shared with TRBD1. Trimming removed 2 bases from V and 6 bases from J; junction bases left unmatched: 6. In germline, CDR1 is DFQATT, CDR2 SNEGSKA (reference sequence). The CDR3 sequence is 13 residues long.

This clonotype was picked up a small number of times. J is TRBJ2-5 and V is TRBV12-3 or TRBV12-4; 8 nucleotides line up with TRBD2. J was trimmed by 5 bases and V by 0 bases; bases with no gene match: 5. This CDR3 has 15 amino acids. For the CDR3, the DNA is TGTGCCAGCAGTTTAGCGCCCTCGGGGGGGGAGACCCAGTACTTC. It is translated as CASSLAPSGGETQYF.